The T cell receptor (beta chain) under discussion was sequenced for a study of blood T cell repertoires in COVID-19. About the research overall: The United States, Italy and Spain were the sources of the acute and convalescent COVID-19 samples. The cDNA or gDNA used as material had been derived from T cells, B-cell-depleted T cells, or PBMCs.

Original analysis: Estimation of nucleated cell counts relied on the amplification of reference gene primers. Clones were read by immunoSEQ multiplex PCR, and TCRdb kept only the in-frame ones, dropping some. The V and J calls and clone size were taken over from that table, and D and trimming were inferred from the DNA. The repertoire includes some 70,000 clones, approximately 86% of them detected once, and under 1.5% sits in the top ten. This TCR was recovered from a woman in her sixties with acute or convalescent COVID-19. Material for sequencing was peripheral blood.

In nucleotides, the CDR3 is TGTGCCAGCAAAAGCTATCTAGTGAACACCGGGGAGCTGTTTTTT. Translating gives CASKSYLVNTGELFF. J is TRBJ2-2 and V is TRBV6-5; D is ambiguous. Germline CDR1 reads MNHEY; CDR2 reads SVGAGI. Trimming cost V 7 bases and J 1 base, with 13 bases left between them. The CDR3 is made up of 15 amino acids.